This T cell receptor (beta chain) came from a study of technical replicates of blood from a few donors. CDR1 is SGHDT and CDR2 is YYEEEE in the germline V gene. Trimming took 0 bases from V and 3 from J, leaving 4 bases between them. The CDR3 is made up of 12 amino acids. Some clones are missing from TCRdb's copy, which holds only in-frame ones; the method was immunoSEQ multiplex PCR. Of 55,000 to 60,000 clones in the sample, around 93% were seen once. The gene calls are TRBV5-6 and TRBJ2-7; D is unclear. The TCR originated in a human donor in good health. Some clones in this sample may be carry-over from other donors' samples. Specimen: PBMCs. The CDR3 DNA is TGTGCCAGCAGCTTGGACGGCTACGAGCAGTACTTC. Its protein product is CASSLDGYEQYF.